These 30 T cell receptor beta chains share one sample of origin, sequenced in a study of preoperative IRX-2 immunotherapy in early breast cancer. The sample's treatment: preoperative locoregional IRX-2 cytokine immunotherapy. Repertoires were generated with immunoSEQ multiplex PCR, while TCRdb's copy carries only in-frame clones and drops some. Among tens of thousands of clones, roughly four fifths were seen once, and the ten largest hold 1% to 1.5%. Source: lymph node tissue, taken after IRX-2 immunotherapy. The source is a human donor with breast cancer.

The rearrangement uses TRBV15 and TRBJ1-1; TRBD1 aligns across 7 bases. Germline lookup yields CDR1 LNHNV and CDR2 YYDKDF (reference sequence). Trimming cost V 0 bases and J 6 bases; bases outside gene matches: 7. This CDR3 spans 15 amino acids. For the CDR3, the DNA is TGTGCCACCAGCAGAGATAGGGGACAGTTGGCTGAAGCTTTCTTT. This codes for CATSRDRGQLAEAFF.

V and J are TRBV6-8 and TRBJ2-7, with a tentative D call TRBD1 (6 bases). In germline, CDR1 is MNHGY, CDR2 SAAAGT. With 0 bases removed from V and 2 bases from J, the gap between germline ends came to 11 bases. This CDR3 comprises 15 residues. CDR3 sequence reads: CASSYSLTGTYEQYF. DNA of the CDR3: TGTGCCAGCAGTTACTCCTTGACAGGAACCTACGAGCAGTACTTC.

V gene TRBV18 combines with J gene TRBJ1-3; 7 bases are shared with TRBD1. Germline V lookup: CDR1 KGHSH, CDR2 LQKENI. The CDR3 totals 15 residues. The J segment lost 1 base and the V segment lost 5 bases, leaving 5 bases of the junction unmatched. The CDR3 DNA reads TGTGCCAGCTCATACGGGACAGATTCTGGAAACACCATATATTTT. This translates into CASSYGTDSGNTIYF.

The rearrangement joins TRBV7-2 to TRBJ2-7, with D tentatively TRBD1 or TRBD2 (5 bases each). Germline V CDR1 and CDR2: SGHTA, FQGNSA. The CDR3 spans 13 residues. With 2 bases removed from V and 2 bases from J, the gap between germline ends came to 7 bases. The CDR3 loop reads CASSLRGAYEQYF. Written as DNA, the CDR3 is TGTGCCAGCAGCTTACGGGGCGCCTACGAGCAGTACTTC.

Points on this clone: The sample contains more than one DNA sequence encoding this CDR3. The CDR3 region has the DNA TGTGCCAGCTCCCCGGGACAGGGGAATCAGCCCCAGCATTTT. Its protein product is CASSPGQGNQPQHF. The V call is TRBV18, the J call TRBJ1-5; 10 nucleotides align to TRBD1. The ends lost 6 bases at V and 4 bases at J; junction bases unmatched: 3. The CDR3 is made up of 14 amino acids. Germline values: CDR1 KGHSH, CDR2 LQKENI.

The CDR3 sequence is CASSESGASTYGYTF. CDR3 DNA: TGTGCCAGCAGTGAATCTGGGGCCTCCACCTATGGCTACACCTTC. V gene TRBV25-1 combines with J gene TRBJ1-2; the D gene is possibly TRBD1 (5 bases). CDR3 length: 15 amino acids. The germline V and J ends were trimmed by 1 base and 4 bases, with 13 bases remaining between them. Germline CDR1 and CDR2: MGHDK and SYGVNS.

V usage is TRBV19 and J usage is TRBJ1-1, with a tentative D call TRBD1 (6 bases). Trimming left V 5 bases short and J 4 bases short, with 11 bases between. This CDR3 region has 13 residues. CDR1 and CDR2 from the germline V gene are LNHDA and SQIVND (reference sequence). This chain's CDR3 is CASSEQGSTEAFF. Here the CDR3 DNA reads TGTGCCAGTAGTGAGCAGGGGAGCACTGAAGCTTTCTTT.

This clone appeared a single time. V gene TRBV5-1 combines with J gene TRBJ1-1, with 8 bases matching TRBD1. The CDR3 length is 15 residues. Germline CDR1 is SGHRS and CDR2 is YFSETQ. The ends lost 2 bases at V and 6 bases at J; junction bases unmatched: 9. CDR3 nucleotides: TGCGCCAGCAGCTTTGAGAGGACAGGGAATGCTGAAGCTTTCTTT. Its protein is CASSFERTGNAEAFF.

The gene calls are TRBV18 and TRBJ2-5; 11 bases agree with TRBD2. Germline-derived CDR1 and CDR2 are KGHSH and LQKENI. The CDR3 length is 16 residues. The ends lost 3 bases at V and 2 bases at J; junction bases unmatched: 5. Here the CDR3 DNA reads TGTGCCAGCTCACCCCCCATAGCGGGGGGGCAAGAGACCCAGTACTTC. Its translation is CASSPPIAGGQETQYF.

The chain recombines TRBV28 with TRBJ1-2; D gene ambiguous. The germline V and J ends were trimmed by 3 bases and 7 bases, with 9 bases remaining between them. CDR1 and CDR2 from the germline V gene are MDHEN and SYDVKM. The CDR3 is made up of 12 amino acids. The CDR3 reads CASSFKGSGYTF. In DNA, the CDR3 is TGTGCCAGCAGTTTTAAAGGCAGTGGCTACACCTTC.

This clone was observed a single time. The CDR3 here is CAWSQGSGENIQYF. CDR3 in DNA: TGTGCCTGGAGTCAGGGTTCGGGGGAAAACATTCAGTACTTC. This chain uses TRBV30 with TRBJ2-4, with a possible D match to TRBD2 (6 bases). The CDR3 is 14 residues long. The ends were cut back, 2 bases at V and 5 bases at J, with 13 bases in the middle. Germline V CDR1 and CDR2: GTSNPN, SVGIG (reference sequence).

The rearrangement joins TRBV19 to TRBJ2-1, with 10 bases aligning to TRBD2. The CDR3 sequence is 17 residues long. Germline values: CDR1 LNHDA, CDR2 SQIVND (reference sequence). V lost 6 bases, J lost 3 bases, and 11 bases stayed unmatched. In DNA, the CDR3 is TGTGCCAGTAGAGGGGATAGCGGGGGGCAAGTCTACAATGAGCAGTTCTTC. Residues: CASRGDSGGQVYNEQFF.

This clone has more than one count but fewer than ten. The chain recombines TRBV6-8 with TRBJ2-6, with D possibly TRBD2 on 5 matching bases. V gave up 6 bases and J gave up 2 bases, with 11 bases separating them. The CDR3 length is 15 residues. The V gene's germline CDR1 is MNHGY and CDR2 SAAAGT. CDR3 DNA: TGTGCCAGCAGCCGAATGGAGGCTGGGGCCAACGTCCTGACTTTC. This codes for CASSRMEAGANVLTF.

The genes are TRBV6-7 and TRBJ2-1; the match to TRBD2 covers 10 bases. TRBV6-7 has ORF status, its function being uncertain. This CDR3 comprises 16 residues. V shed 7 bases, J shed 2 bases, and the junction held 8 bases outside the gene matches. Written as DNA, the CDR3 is TGTGCCAGCATTACAGCCGGACTAGCGGCCTACAATGAGCAGTTCTTC. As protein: CASITAGLAAYNEQFF.

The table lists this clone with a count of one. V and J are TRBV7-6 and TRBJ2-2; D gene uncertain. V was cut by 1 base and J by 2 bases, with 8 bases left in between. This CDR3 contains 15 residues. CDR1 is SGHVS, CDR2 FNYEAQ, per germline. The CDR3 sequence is CASSLEYTNTGELFF. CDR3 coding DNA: TGTGCCAGCAGCTTAGAGTACACCAACACCGGGGAGCTGTTTTTT.

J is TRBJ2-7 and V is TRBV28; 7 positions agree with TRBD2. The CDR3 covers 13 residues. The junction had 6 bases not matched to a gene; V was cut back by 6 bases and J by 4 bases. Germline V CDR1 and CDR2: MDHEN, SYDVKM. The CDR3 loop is CASSTNGGYEQYV. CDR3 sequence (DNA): TGTGCCAGCAGCACAAACGGGGGGTACGAGCAGTACGTC.

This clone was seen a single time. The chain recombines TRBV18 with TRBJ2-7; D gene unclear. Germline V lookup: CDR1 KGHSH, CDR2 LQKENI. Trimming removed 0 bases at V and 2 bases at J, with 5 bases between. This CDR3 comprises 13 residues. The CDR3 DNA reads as TGTGCCAGCTCACCACCTGATACCTACGAGCAGTACTTC. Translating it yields CASSPPDTYEQYF.

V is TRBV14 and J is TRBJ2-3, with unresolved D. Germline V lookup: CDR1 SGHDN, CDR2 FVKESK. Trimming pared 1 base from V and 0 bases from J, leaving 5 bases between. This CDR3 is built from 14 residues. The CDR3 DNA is TGTGCCAGCAGCCAAGTTAGTAGCACAGATACGCAGTATTTT. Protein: CASSQVSSTDTQYF. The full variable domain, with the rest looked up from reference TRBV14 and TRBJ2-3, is EAGVTQFPSHSVIEKGQTVTLRCDPISGHDNLYWYRRVMGKEIKFLLHFVKESKQDESGMPNNRFLAERTGGTYSTLKVQPAELEDSGVYFCASSQVSSTDTQYFGPGTRLTVL.

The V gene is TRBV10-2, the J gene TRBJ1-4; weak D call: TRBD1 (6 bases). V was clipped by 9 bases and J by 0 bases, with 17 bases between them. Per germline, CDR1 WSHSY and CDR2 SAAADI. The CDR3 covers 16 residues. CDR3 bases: TGCGCCAGTGCAGGTGGACAGCGAACAACTAATGAAAAACTGTTTTTT. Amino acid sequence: CASAGGQRTTNEKLFF.

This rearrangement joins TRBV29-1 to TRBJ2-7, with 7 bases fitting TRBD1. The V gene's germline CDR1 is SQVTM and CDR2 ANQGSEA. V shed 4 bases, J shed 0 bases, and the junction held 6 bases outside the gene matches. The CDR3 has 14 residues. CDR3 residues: CSVVFRDSSYEQYF. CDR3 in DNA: TGCAGCGTTGTATTCCGGGACAGCTCCTACGAGCAGTACTTC.

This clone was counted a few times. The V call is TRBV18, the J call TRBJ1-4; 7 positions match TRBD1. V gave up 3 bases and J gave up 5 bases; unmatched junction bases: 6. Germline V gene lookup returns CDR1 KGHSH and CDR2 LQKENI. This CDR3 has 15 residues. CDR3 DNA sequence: TGTGCCAGCTCACCTCGAGACAGGGTGAATGAAAAACTGTTTTTT. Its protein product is CASSPRDRVNEKLFF.

The DNA for the CDR3 is TGTGCCAGCAGGGTACCCGAGGGTTACGGCTACACCTTC. Protein product: CASRVPEGYGYTF. The chain combines TRBV28 with TRBJ1-2; D unclear. CDR1 is MDHEN, CDR2 SYDVKM, per germline. V was cut by 6 bases and J by 8 bases, with 16 bases left in between. The CDR3 length is 13 residues.

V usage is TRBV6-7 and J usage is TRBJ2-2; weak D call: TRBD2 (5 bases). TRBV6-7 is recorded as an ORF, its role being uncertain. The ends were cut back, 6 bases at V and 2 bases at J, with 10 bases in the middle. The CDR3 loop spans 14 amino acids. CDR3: CASSWTFNTGELFF. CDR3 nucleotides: TGTGCCAGCAGCTGGACTTTCAACACCGGGGAGCTGTTTTTT.

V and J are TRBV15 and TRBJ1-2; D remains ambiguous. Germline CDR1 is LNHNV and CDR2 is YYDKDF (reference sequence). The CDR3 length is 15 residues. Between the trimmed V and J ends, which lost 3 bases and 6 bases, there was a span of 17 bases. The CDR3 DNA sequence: TGTGCCACCAGCAGGCTGGACGAGACCCCGGATGGCTACACCTTC. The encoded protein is CATSRLDETPDGYTF. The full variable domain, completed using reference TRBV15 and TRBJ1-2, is DAMVIQNPRYQVTQFGKPVTLSCSQTLNHNVMYWYQQKSSQAPKLLFHYYDKDFNNEADTPDNFQSRRPNTSFCFLDIRSPGLGDTAMYLCATSRLDETPDGYTFGSGTRLTVV.

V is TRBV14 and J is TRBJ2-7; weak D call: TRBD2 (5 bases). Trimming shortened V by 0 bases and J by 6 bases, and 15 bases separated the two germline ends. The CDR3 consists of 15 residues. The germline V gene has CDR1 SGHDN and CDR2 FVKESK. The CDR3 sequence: CASSQDRLPLAEQYF. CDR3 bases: TGTGCCAGCAGCCAAGATCGACTACCACTGGCCGAGCAGTACTTC.

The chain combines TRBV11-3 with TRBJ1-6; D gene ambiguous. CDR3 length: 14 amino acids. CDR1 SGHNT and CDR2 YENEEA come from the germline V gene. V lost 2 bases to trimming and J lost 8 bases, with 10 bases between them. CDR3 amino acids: CASSLREGDSPLHF. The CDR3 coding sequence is TGTGCCAGCAGCTTAAGGGAGGGTGATTCACCCCTCCACTTT.

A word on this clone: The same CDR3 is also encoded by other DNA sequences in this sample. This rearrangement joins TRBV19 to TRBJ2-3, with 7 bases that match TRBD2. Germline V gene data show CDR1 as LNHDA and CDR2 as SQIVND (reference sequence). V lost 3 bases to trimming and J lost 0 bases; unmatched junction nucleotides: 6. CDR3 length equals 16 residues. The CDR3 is CASSITGRSSTDTQYF. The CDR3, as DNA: TGTGCCAGTAGTATTACCGGGAGGTCTAGCACAGATACGCAGTATTTT.

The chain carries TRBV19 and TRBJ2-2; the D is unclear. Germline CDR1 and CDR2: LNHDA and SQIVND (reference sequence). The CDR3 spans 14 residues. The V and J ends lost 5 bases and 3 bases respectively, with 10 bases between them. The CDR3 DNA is TGTGCCAGTAGTGAAGGGCGGTACACCGGGGAGCTGTTTTTT. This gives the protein CASSEGRYTGELFF.

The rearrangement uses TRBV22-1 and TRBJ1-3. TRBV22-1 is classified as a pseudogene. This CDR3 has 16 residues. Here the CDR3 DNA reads TGTGCCAGCAGTTCCCCCGGGGGGTTCTCTGGAAACACCATATATTTT. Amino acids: CASSSPGGFSGNTIYF.

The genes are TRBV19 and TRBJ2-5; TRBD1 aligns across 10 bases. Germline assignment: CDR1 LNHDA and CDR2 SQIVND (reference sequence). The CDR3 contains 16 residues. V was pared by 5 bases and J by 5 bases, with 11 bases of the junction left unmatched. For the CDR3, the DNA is TGTGCCAGTAGTTATTACAGGACAGGGGGAACGGAGACCCAGTACTTC. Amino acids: CASSYYRTGGTETQYF. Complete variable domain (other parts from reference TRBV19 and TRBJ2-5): DGGITQSPKYLFRKEGQNVTLSCEQNLNHDAMYWYRQDPGQGLRLIYYSQIVNDFQKGDIAEGYSVSREKKESFPLTVTSAQKNPTAFYLCASSYYRTGGTETQYFGPGTRLLVL.